This TCR beta chain was captured by sequencing in a study of regulatory T cells in long-lasting Graves disease. V was cut by 1 base and J by 2 bases, with 15 bases left in between. The CDR3 length is 16 residues. Germline CDR1 reads SGHNT; CDR2 reads YENEEA. Arm-PCR of CDR3 regions and iRepertoire HTBI primers were the basis on which TCR beta libraries were built. TCRdb re-called the multiplex PCR reads through MiXCR, storing one row per CDR3 protein. Of about 450,000 distinct CDR3 sequences in the sample, 14% were seen once. The sample's time point: newly diagnosed GD, antithyroid drugs for less than 3 months. From PBMCs, RNA was extracted and then used to make the TCR library. The sample was also linked to a second study, of T cells in Graves' hyperthyroidism and ophthalmopathy. Per that study: Diagnosis rested on symptoms, serum thyroxine and TRAb, thyroid ultrasound, and orbital computed tomography.

Source: peripheral blood mononuclear cells (PBMCs), taken at new diagnosis, from a patient treated with antithyroid drugs. The chain carries TRBV11-3 and TRBJ2-7; D uncertain. The clonotype originates from a woman between 50 and 59 years old with Graves disease. CDR3 DNA: TGTGCCAGCAGCTTAGGAGACAACACTTTTACCTACGAGCAGTACTTC. Translating gives CASSLGDNTFTYEQYF.